A selection of T cell receptor beta chains follows, all from one sample in a study of T-cell reconstitution after alpha-beta-depleted transplantation in children. Using its own MiXCR run on the PCR reads, TCRdb lists one record per CDR3 protein. The profile covers 250,000 or so distinct CDR3 sequences, with approximately 8.9% appearing a single time and roughly 5.8% taken by the ten largest. The sample in question was PBMCs, mostly from graft donor cells, obtained 180 days after TCRalphabeta/CD19-depleted stem cell transplant. These receptors were obtained from a male patient aged 10-17 years who had a stem cell transplant for acute lymphoblastic leukemia, so the T cells may come from the graft donor. The CDR3 runs from the conserved cysteine through the conserved F or W. The D gene is left open where the match is weak. Clone sizes are given selectively: once, few, many, or a class where the clone is expanded.

>TRBJ2-3|TRBV18|many|NA
CASSPWDTSTDTQYF
TGTGCCAGCTCACCCTGGGACACCAGCACAGATACGCAGTATTTT
>TRBJ2-5|TRBV29-1|many|NA
CSVDISGGETQYF
TGCAGCGTTGATATTAGCGGCGGAGAGACCCAGTACTTC
>TRBJ2-3|TRBV5-1|many|TRBD2
CASSSRLAGADTQYF
TGCGCCAGCAGCTCTAGACTAGCGGGAGCAGATACGCAGTATTTT
>TRBJ2-5|TRBV7-9|few|NA
CASSLGPAREETQYF
TGTGCCAGCAGCTTAGGGCCCGCCCGGGAAGAGACCCAGTACTTC
>TRBJ1-2|TRBV5-1|many|NA
CASSAFGQEDYGYTF
TGCGCCAGCAGCGCCTTTGGGCAGGAAGACTATGGCTACACCTTC
>TRBJ2-2|TRBV6-2/TRBV6-3|many|TRBD2
CASRSPTSGGTTGELFF
TGTGCCAGCAGATCCCCGACTAGCGGGGGAACCACCGGGGAGCTGTTTTTT
>TRBJ2-4|TRBV20-1|many|TRBD1
CSARSEDRGKYIQYF
TGCAGTGCTAGAAGTGAGGACAGGGGCAAATACATTCAGTACTTC
>TRBJ1-2|TRBV19|NA|TRBD1
CASSTPSTGGNYGYTF
TGTGCCAGTAGTACCCCCTCGACAGGGGGTAACTATGGCTACACCTTC
>TRBJ2-6|TRBV18|many|TRBD1
CASSQPGQGYSGANVLTF
TGTGCCAGCTCACAGCCGGGACAGGGATACTCTGGGGCCAACGTCCTGACTTTC
>TRBJ2-7|TRBV18|many|TRBD1
CASSSRDSTYEQYF
TGTGCCAGCTCGTCCCGGGACAGTACCTACGAGCAGTACTTC
>TRBJ2-1|TRBV6-2/TRBV6-3|many|NA
CASSYTGTPRFNYNEQFF
TGTGCCAGCAGTTACACCGGGACCCCTCGTTTTAATTACAATGAGCAGTTCTTC
>TRBJ1-4|TRBV7-2|many|TRBD1
CASSSWTGGTNEKLFF
TGTGCCAGCAGCTCCTGGACAGGGGGGACTAATGAAAAACTGTTTTTT
>TRBJ2-4|TRBV29-1|NA|NA
CSVVKVAVLAKNIQYF
TGCAGCGTTGTAAAGGTGGCGGTACTAGCCAAAAACATTCAGTACTTC
>TRBJ2-7|TRBV7-6|many|NA
CASSPQGGGLSYEQYF
TGTGCCAGCAGCCCCCAAGGAGGGGGTTTGTCTTACGAGCAGTACTTC
>TRBJ2-7|TRBV10-3|many|NA
CAIPWDEQYF
TGTGCCATCCCTTGGGACGAGCAGTACTTC
>TRBJ1-1|TRBV4-1|many|NA
CASSLRGSSEAFF
TGCGCCAGCAGCCTTAGAGGGAGCTCTGAAGCTTTCTTT
>TRBJ1-1|TRBV7-3|many|TRBD1
CASSLGDREGTEAFF
TGTGCCAGCAGCTTAGGGGACAGGGAGGGAACTGAAGCTTTCTTT
>TRBJ2-5|TRBV9|many|NA
CASSVGTVIGQTQYF
TGTGCCAGCAGCGTGGGGACGGTTATAGGGCAGACCCAGTACTTC
>TRBJ2-7|TRBV24-1|many|TRBD1
CATSAPGQGTDEQYF
TGTGCCACCAGTGCCCCGGGACAGGGGACGGACGAGCAGTACTTC
>TRBJ2-1|TRBV3-1|many|TRBD2
CASRPDSGGEAYNEQFF
TGTGCCAGCAGACCTGACAGCGGGGGTGAGGCCTACAATGAGCAGTTCTTC
>TRBJ2-7|TRBV20-1|many|TRBD1
CSASGTGLSYEQYF
TGCAGTGCTAGCGGGACAGGCCTCTCCTACGAGCAGTACTTC
>TRBJ2-5|TRBV12-3/TRBV12-4|NA|TRBD2
CAFTRTLAGDITEGETQYF
TGTGCCTTCACCAGGACTCTAGCGGGGGATATCACGGAAGGAGAGACCCAGTACTTC
>TRBJ2-7|TRBV10-3|many|NA
CAISFRHTAYEQYF
TGTGCCATCAGCTTTAGACACACAGCCTACGAGCAGTACTTC
>TRBJ2-2|TRBV6-1|few|NA
CASSETHSTGELFF
TGTGCCAGCAGTGAAACCCACTCAACCGGGGAGCTGTTTTTT
>TRBJ1-2|TRBV7-9|few|NA
CASSLQWGYTF
TGTGCCAGCAGCCTCCAATGGGGCTACACCTTC
>TRBJ2-7|TRBV7-2|many|NA
CASSLAAAPAYEQYF
TGTGCCAGCAGCTTAGCGGCCGCCCCAGCCTACGAGCAGTACTTC
>TRBJ2-7|TRBV20-1|few|NA
CSAPDFSYEQYF
TGCAGTGCACCGGACTTTTCCTACGAGCAGTACTTC
>TRBJ2-2|TRBV6-2/TRBV6-3|many|NA
CASSLPGSTNTGELFF
TGTGCCAGCAGTTTACCGGGCAGCACGAACACCGGGGAGCTGTTTTTT
>TRBJ2-2|TRBV9|many|TRBD1
CASSVATGQGGTGELFF
TGTGCCAGCAGCGTCGCAACAGGACAGGGTGGAACCGGGGAGCTGTTTTTT
>TRBJ1-2|TRBV9|many|TRBD1
CASSATGGQGYYGYTF
TGTGCCAGCAGCGCGACAGGGGGACAGGGGTACTATGGCTACACCTTC
>TRBJ2-3|TRBV18|NA|NA
CASFLKRGSTDTQYF
TGTGCCAGCTTCCTCAAGCGAGGTAGCACAGATACGCAGTATTTT
>TRBJ2-1|TRBV10-3|once|NA
CAISESTRERYNGQFF
TGTGCCATCAGTGAGTCGACTCGGGAGCGTTACAATGGGCAGTTCTTC
>TRBJ1-1|TRBV7-2|many|NA
CASSLEAGATEAFF
TGTGCCAGCAGCTTAGAAGCAGGGGCCACTGAAGCTTTCTTT
>TRBJ2-3|TRBV5-6|few|TRBD1
CASILDRALTDTQYF
TGTGCCAGCATCCTGGACAGGGCGCTGACAGATACGCAGTATTTT
>TRBJ2-3|TRBV18|many|NA
CASSPGVGNTDTQYF
TGTGCCAGCTCACCGGGGGTCGGTAACACAGATACGCAGTATTTT
>TRBJ2-1|TRBV27|many|NA
CASSLDGALSYNEQFF
TGTGCCAGCAGTTTGGACGGGGCGCTCTCCTACAATGAGCAGTTCTTC
>TRBJ1-1|TRBV19|many|TRBD1
CASSPYPDRETEAFF
TGTGCCAGTAGTCCCTATCCGGACAGGGAAACTGAAGCTTTCTTT